The present T cell receptor beta chain was sequenced within a study of cytomegalovirus exposure and HLA in healthy donors. 60 Vbeta and 13 Jbeta primers were used in PCR. Assay used: immunoSEQ multiplex PCR; TCRdb lists only in-frame clones, some missing. Here the sample spans 160,000 or so clones, roughly 80% being singletons. There are 15 residues in the CDR3. CDR1 is SEHNR and CDR2 is FQNEAQ in the germline V gene (reference sequence). The ends were cut back, 5 bases at V and 2 bases at J, with 13 bases in the middle. This receptor was identified in a woman in her 40s in good health and CMV-seronegative. This rearrangement joins TRBV7-9 to TRBJ2-1; D is uncertain. Input material: PBMCs. CDR3 in DNA: TGTGCCAGCAGCGAACAGACATCCCCCTACAATGAGCAGTTCTTC. Its translation is CASSEQTSPYNEQFF.